The clone carrying this T cell receptor (beta chain) was found once. Its antigen is undetermined. The CDR3 totals 15 residues. Germline lookup yields CDR1 SGDLS and CDR2 YYNGEE. V was clipped by 0 bases and J by 1 base, with 10 bases between them. The entry originates in a study of OX40 agonist ivuxolimab in advanced cancers. Profiled with immunoSEQ multiplex PCR; TCRdb holds only in-frame clones, not every one. Of some 150,000 clones in the sample, about 93% were seen once. Study-level findings and limits: Certain nonresponders likewise exhibited a low normalized T-cell clonal expansion.

Sequencing used CD4+ or CD8+ T cells sorted from blood, obtained in a trial of the OX40 agonist ivuxolimab. This sequence was found in an adult with an advanced solid tumor such as melanoma, head and neck, liver or kidney cancer. The genes are TRBV9 and TRBJ1-1, with no clear D. The CDR3, as DNA: TGTGCCAGCAGCGTAGGGACCCAGAGGAACACTGAAGCTTTCTTT. It translates to CASSVGTQRNTEAFF.